The 19 T cell receptor beta chains below all came from one sample that was sequenced in a study of T cell repertoires in cytomegalovirus infection. These TCRs are of unknown antigen specificity. Using its own MiXCR run on the reads, TCRdb lists one record per CDR3 protein. The table lists approximately 590,000 distinct CDR3 sequences, about 40% of them singletons, with 40% to 60% in the top ten. Sequences were derived from cultured PBMCs, sampled from culture after CMV antigen stimulation. Receptor source: a human donor in good health (CMV status not recorded). Some clones in this sample may be carry-over from other donors' samples.

This clonotype has a handful of counts. The chain combines TRBV7-9 with TRBJ2-1; no clear D. The CDR3 consists of 18 residues. The germline V gene encodes CDR1 SEHNR and CDR2 FQNEAQ (reference sequence). The V gene lost 6 bases and the J gene lost 0 bases, with 21 bases spanning the gap. CDR3 in DNA: TGTGCCAGCAGATCGGATTTCGTAGCCGAGAGCTCCTACAATGAGCAGTTCTTC. Translating gives CASRSDFVAESSYNEQFF. Full variable domain (missing parts from reference TRBV7-9 and TRBJ2-1): DTGVSQNPRHKITKRGQNVTFRCDPISEHNRLYWYRQTLGQGPEFLTYFQNEAQLEKSRLLSDRFSAERPKGSFSTLEIQRTEQGDSAMYLCASRSDFVAESSYNEQFFGPGTRLTVL.

The chain is built from TRBV12-3 or TRBV12-4 and TRBJ2-7, with D hard to call. The V gene lost 6 bases and the J gene lost 5 bases, with 26 bases spanning the gap. There are 17 residues in the CDR3. The CDR3 nucleotides read TGTGCCAGCAGGTCCTCTGCCGTGGGCCTGGGCCTCCACGAGCAGTACTTC. Translation: CASRSSAVGLGLHEQYF.

This clonotype has just a few counts. V is TRBV19 and J is TRBJ2-1; 11 positions agree with TRBD1. The V gene's germline CDR1 is LNHDA and CDR2 SQIVND (reference sequence). There are 17 residues in the CDR3. Trimming removed 5 bases from V and 5 bases from J; junction bases left unmatched: 11. CDR3 region: CASSPRTGGFIHNEQFF. In DNA, the CDR3 is TGTGCCAGTAGTCCGAGGACAGGGGGCTTTATACACAATGAGCAGTTCTTC.

The DNA for the CDR3 is TGTGCCAGCAGTTTAGCGAACCTTAACAATGAGCAGTTCTTC. This encodes CASSLANLNNEQFF. V usage is TRBV12-3 or TRBV12-4 and J usage is TRBJ2-1; D uncertain. V lost 0 bases to trimming and J lost 5 bases, with 8 bases between them. This CDR3 comprises 14 residues.

The count of this clonotype is one. V usage is TRBV29-1 and J usage is TRBJ1-1; the D is unclear. This CDR3 contains 12 residues. V lost 4 bases to trimming and J lost 2 bases, with 8 bases between them. CDR1 is SQVTM and CDR2 is ANQGSEA in the germline V gene. CDR3 bases: TGCAGCGTTGTCTTACTTAACACTGAAGCTTTCTTT. The encoded protein is CSVVLLNTEAFF.

The chain has TRBV6-2 or TRBV6-3 and TRBJ2-1; D may correspond to TRBD1 or TRBD2 (5 bases each). The ends were cut back, 10 bases at V and 3 bases at J, with 10 bases in the middle. From germline, CDR1 is MNHEY and CDR2 SVGEGT. The CDR3 is 12 amino acids. CDR3 in amino acids: CAIRDVYNEQFF. The CDR3 bases are TGTGCCATTCGGGACGTCTACAATGAGCAGTTCTTC.

CDR3 in DNA: TGTGCCAGCTGTTACGTCCCTCGGGACAAAAACATTCAGTACTTC. Encoded protein: CASCYVPRDKNIQYF. The chain couples TRBV12-3 or TRBV12-4 to TRBJ2-4; a possible D gene is TRBD2 (5 bases). The CDR3 extends over 15 amino acids. V was cut by 8 bases and J by 3 bases, with 17 bases left in between.

This clonotype turned up a few times. The CDR3 DNA is TGTGCCAGCATTAGGCGGGGGGATACGCAGTATTTT. It yields the protein CASIRRGDTQYF. The chain recombines TRBV6-1 with TRBJ2-3; 7 bases are shared with TRBD2. Germline V gene sequence: CDR1 MNHNS, CDR2 SASEGT. This CDR3 is 12 amino acids long. The V and J ends lost 7 bases and 6 bases, in that order; junction bases with no gene match: 4.

This rearrangement joins TRBV11-2 to TRBJ2-4; TRBD2 matches 10 bases. The trim removed 5 bases at V and 0 bases at J, leaving 1 base unmatched. This CDR3 is built from 15 residues. Germline V gene data show CDR1 as SGHAT and CDR2 as FQNNGV. CDR3 amino acids: CASSSGRVAKNIQYF. In nucleotides, the CDR3 is TGTGCCAGCAGCAGCGGGAGGGTAGCCAAAAACATTCAGTACTTC.

The table lists this clonotype with a few counts. The genes are TRBV2 and TRBJ2-5; no definite D call. V lost 4 bases and J lost 5, with 8 bases in between. The CDR3 is 12 amino acids. Germline CDR1 SNHLY, CDR2 FYNNEI. The CDR3 nucleotides read TGTGCCAGCAGTGGGTTGGGGGAGACCCAGTACTTC. Protein product: CASSGLGETQYF. The full variable domain, in which reference TRBV2 and TRBJ2-5 provide the parts outside the CDR3, is EPEVTQTPSHQVTQMGQEVILRCVPISNHLYFYWYRQILGQKVEFLVSFYNNEISEKSEIFDDQFSVERPDGSNFTLKIRSTKLEDSAMYFCASSGLGETQYFGPGTRLLVL.

This chain's CDR3 is CASSLGLGGDNQPQHF. CDR3 sequence (DNA): TGTGCCAGCAGCTTAGGGCTCGGAGGTGACAATCAGCCCCAGCATTTT. The chain is built from TRBV7-2 and TRBJ1-5, with no clear D. Germline V gene data show CDR1 as SGHTA and CDR2 as FQGNSA. V lost 1 base and J lost 3, with 13 bases in between. CDR3 length equals 16 residues.

This clonotype was seen more than once but under ten times. This chain uses TRBV7-2 with TRBJ1-6; D possibly corresponds to TRBD1 (5 bases). V shed 2 bases and J shed 8 bases, with 13 bases lying between them. This CDR3 has 15 amino acids. Germline values: CDR1 SGHTA, CDR2 FQGNSA. In nucleotides, the CDR3 is TGTGCCAGCAGCTTATTGACAGCCGGTGATTCACCCCTCCACTTT. Amino acid sequence: CASSLLTAGDSPLHF.

The rearrangement links TRBV10-1 to TRBJ2-3; D not resolved. The CDR3 is made up of 12 amino acids. The germline V and J ends were trimmed by 0 bases and 8 bases, with 6 bases remaining between them. The germline CDR1 and CDR2 sequences are WNHNN and SYGVQD (reference sequence). The DNA for the CDR3 is TGCGCCAGCAGTGAGTCAGTGGGTACGCAGTATTTT. Amino acid sequence: CASSESVGTQYF.

CDR3 amino acids: CSGGLVTDTQYF. Here the CDR3 DNA reads TGCAGTGGGGGACTAGTAACAGATACGCAGTATTTT. V gene TRBV20-1 combines with J gene TRBJ2-3, with 8 bases aligning to TRBD2. J lost 3 bases, V lost 7 bases, and 3 bases had no gene match. Germline values: CDR1 DFQATT, CDR2 SNEGSKA (reference sequence). The CDR3 totals 12 residues.

The chain links TRBV5-4 to TRBJ2-7, with D possibly being TRBD2 (5 bases). The CDR3 loop spans 14 amino acids. The ends were cut back, 3 bases at V and 4 bases at J, with 14 bases in the middle. CDR1 is SGHNT and CDR2 is YYREEE in the germline V gene (reference sequence). Here the CDR3 DNA reads TGTGCCAGCAGCTCGACCCGGGGAGCTTACGAGCAGTACTTC. Protein sequence: CASSSTRGAYEQYF.

V and J are TRBV10-3 and TRBJ2-4, with 7 bases matching TRBD1. The germline V gene encodes CDR1 ENHRY and CDR2 SYGVKD. This CDR3 spans 13 amino acids. The V gene end was trimmed by 11 bases and the J gene end by 0 bases; junction bases not matched to a gene: 4. Written as DNA, the CDR3 is TGTGCCTCCCAGGGGGTAGCCAAAAACATTCAGTACTTC. Translated, it gives CASQGVAKNIQYF.

The J gene is TRBJ2-1, the V gene TRBV24-1; no clear D. Trimming shortened V by 5 bases and J by 8 bases, and 18 bases separated the two germline ends. Germline V gene data show CDR1 as KGHDR and CDR2 as SFDVKD. The CDR3 runs 15 residues. The CDR3 region has the DNA TGTGCCACCAGTGCGACCTACACCCCTCCCCATGAGCAGTTCTTC. Residues: CATSATYTPPHEQFF.

The J gene is TRBJ2-1, the V gene TRBV7-2, with TRBD2 matching 7 bases. V was clipped by 3 bases and J by 8 bases; unmatched bases: 10. Per germline, CDR1 SGHTA and CDR2 FQGNSA. CDR3 length equals 15 residues. The CDR3: CASSFSGPPGDEQFF. CDR3 nucleotide sequence: TGTGCCAGCAGCTTTAGCGGGCCCCCGGGGGATGAGCAGTTCTTC.

This clonotype has just a few counts. The junction shows a germline mismatch at one end, possibly a read error. The chain combines TRBV7-3 with TRBJ1-2, with D hard to call. CDR1 and CDR2 (germline): SGHTA, FQGTGA. The CDR3 contains 9 residues. The CDR3 sequence is CASSLDHGF. The CDR3 nucleotides read TGTGCCAGCAGCTTAGATCACGGCTTC.